The present entry profiles one T cell receptor beta chain with its context. What it binds is unknown. The sample originates from a study of long-term antiretroviral therapy in people with HIV. V lost 5 bases and J 3 bases, leaving 10 bases between the germline ends. Germline V lookup: CDR1 SGHAT, CDR2 FQNNGV. This CDR3 contains 13 residues. Samples were assayed with immunoSEQ v3.0 at survey level. Sequenced by immunoSEQ multiplex PCR; TCRdb stores in-frame clones only, minus some. The repertoire holds more than 15,000 clones, with 75% to 90% as singletons. Study-wide results and limits: Dominating the repertoire at all time points were the clones that expanded before ART.

This material consisted of unsorted PBMCs, taken 0.3 years after starting antiretroviral therapy. This clonotype was sampled from a man younger than 35 with HIV. The chain uses TRBV11-2 and TRBJ1-1; D is undetermined. The CDR3 loop is CASSLSMDTEAFF. The CDR3 DNA is TGTGCCAGCAGCCTATCAATGGACACTGAAGCTTTCTTT.